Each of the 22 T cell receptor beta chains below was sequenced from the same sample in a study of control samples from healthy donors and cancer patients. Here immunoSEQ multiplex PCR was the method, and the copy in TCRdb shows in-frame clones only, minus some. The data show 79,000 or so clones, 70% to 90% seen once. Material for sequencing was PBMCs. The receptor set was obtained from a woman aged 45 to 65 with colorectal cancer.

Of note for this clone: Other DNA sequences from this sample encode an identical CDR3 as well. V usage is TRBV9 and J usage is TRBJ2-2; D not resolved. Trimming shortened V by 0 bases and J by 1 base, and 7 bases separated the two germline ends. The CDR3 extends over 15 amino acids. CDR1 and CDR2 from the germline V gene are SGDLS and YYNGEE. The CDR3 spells CASSVAPQNTGELFF. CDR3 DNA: TGTGCCAGCAGCGTAGCCCCCCAGAACACCGGGGAGCTGTTTTTT.

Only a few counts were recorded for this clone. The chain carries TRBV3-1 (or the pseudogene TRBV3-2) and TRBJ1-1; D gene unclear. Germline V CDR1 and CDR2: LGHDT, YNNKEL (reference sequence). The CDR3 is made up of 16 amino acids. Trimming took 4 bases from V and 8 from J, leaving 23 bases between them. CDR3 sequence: CASSLSHLWEAQEAFF. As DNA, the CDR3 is TGTGCCAGCAGCCTGTCCCATCTTTGGGAGGCCCAGGAAGCTTTCTTT.

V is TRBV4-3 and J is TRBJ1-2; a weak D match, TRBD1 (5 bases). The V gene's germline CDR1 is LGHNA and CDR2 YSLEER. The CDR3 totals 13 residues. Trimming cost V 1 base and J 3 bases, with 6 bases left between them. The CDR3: CASSQGGYYGYTF. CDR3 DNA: TGCGCCAGCAGCCAAGGGGGGTACTATGGCTACACCTTC.

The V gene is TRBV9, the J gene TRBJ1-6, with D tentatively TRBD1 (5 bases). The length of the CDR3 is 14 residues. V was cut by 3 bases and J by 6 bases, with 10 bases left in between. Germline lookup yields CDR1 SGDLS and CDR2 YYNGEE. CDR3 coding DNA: TGTGCCAGCAGCGGCCAGGGACTTAATTCACCCCTCCACTTT. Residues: CASSGQGLNSPLHF. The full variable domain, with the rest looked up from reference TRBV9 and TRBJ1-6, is DSGVTQTPKHLITATGQRVTLRCSPRSGDLSVYWYQQSLDQGLQFLIQYYNGEERAKGNILERFSAQQFPDLHSELNLSSLELGDSALYFCASSGQGLNSPLHFGNGTRLTVT.

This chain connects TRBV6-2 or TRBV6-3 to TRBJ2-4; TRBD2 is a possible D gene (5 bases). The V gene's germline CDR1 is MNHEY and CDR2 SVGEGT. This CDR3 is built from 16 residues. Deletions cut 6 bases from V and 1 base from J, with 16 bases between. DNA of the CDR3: TGTGCCAGCAGCCGTAGTTGGGCGGGCGCCAAAAACATTCAGTACTTC. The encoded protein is CASSRSWAGAKNIQYF.

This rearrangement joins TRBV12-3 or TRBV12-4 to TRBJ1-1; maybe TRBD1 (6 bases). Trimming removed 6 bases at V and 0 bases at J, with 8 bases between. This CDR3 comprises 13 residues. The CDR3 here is CASRQGLNTEAFF. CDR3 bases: TGTGCCAGCAGACAGGGATTGAACACTGAAGCTTTCTTT.

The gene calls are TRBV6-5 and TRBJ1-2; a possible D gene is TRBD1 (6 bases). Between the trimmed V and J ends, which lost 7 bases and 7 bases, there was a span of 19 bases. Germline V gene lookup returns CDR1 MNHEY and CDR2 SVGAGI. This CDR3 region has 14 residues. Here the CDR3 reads CASTKTGRGFGYTF. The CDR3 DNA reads TGTGCCAGCACTAAAACAGGGAGGGGGTTTGGCTACACCTTC.

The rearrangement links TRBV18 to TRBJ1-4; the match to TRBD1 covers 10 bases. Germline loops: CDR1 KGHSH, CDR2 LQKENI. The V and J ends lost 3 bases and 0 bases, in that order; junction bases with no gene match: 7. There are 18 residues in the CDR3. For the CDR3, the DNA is TGTGCCAGCTCACCCGAATGGACAGGGGGAGCAACTAATGAAAAACTGTTTTTT. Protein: CASSPEWTGGATNEKLFF.

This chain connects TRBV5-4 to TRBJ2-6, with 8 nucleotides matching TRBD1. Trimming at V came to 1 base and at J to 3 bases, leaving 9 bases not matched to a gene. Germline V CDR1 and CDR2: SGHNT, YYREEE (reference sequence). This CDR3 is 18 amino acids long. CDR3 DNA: TGTGCCAGCAGCTTGCCACAGGGGGACGTAGTTGGGGCCAACGTCCTGACTTTC. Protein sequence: CASSLPQGDVVGANVLTF.

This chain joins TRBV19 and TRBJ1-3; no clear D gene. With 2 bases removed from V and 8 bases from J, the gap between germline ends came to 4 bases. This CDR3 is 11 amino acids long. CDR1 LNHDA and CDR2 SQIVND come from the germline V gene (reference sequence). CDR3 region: CASSITDTIYF. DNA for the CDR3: TGTGCCAGTAGTATAACCGACACCATATATTTT.

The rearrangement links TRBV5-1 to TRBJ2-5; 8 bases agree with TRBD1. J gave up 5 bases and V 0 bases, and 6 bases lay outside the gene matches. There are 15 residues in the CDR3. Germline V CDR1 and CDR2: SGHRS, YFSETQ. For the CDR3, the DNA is TGCGCCAGCAGCTTGGCACCAGGGGGCGGTGAGACCCAGTACTTC. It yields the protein CASSLAPGGGETQYF.

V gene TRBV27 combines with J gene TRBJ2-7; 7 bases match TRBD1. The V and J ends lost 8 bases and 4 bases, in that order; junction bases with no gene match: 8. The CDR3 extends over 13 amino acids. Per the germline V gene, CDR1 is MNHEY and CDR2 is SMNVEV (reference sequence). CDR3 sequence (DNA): TGTGCCAGCGCGAGAACAGGGGCTTACGAGCAGTACGTC. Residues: CASARTGAYEQYV.

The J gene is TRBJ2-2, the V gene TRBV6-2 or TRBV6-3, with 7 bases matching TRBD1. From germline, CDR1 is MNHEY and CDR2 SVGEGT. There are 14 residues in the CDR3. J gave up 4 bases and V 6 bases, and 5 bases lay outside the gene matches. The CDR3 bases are TGTGCCAGCAGCCCTACAGGGGCCACCGGGGAGCTGTTTTTT. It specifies CASSPTGATGELFF.

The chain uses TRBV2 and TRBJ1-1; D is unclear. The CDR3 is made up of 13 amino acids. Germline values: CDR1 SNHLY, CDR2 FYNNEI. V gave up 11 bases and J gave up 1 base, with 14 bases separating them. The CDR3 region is CAGSRTENTEAFF. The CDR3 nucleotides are TGTGCCGGGTCGAGGACGGAGAACACTGAAGCTTTCTTT. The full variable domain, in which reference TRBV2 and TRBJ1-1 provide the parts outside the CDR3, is EPEVTQTPSHQVTQMGQEVILRCVPISNHLYFYWYRQILGQKVEFLVSFYNNEISEKSEIFDDQFSVERPDGSNFTLKIRSTKLEDSAMYFCAGSRTENTEAFFGQGTRLTVV.

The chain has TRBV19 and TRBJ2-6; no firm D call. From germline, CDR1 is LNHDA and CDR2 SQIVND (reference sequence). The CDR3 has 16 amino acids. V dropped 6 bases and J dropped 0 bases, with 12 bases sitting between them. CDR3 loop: CASSPHTNSGANVLTF. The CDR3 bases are TGTGCCAGTAGCCCTCATACTAACTCTGGGGCCAACGTCCTGACTTTC.

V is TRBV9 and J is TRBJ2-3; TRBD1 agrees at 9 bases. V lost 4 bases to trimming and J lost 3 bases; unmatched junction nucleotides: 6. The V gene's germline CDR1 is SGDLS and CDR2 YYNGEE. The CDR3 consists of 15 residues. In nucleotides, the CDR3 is TGTGCCAGCAGCCCCGGGACAGGGTCAACAGATACGCAGTATTTT. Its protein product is CASSPGTGSTDTQYF. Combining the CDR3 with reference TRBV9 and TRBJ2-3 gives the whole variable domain DSGVTQTPKHLITATGQRVTLRCSPRSGDLSVYWYQQSLDQGLQFLIQYYNGEERAKGNILERFSAQQFPDLHSELNLSSLELGDSALYFCASSPGTGSTDTQYFGPGTRLTVL.

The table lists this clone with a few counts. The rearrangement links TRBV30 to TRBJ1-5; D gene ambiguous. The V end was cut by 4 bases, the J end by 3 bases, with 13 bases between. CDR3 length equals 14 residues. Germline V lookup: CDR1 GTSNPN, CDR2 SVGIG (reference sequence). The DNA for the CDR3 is TGTGCCTGGAATTCGGACGGATTCAATCAGCCCCAGCATTTT. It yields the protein CAWNSDGFNQPQHF.

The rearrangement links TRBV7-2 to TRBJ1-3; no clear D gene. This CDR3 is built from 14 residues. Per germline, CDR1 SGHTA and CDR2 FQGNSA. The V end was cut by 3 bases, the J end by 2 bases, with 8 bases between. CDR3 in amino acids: CASSFRNAGNTIYF. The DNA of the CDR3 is TGTGCCAGCAGCTTTAGAAATGCTGGAAACACCATATATTTT.

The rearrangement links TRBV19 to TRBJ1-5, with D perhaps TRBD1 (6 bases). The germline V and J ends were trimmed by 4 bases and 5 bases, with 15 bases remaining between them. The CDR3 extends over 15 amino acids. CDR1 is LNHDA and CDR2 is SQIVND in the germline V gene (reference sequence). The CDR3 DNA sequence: TGTGCCAGTAGTAAAGCCAGGGGTTTTGATCAGCCCCAGCATTTT. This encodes CASSKARGFDQPQHF.

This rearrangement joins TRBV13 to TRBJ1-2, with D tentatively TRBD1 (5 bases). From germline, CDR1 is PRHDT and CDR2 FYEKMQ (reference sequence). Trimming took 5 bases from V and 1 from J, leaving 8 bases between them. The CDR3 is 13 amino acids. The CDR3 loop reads CASSAGHNYGYTF. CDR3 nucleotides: TGTGCCAGCAGCGCCGGACATAACTATGGCTACACCTTC.

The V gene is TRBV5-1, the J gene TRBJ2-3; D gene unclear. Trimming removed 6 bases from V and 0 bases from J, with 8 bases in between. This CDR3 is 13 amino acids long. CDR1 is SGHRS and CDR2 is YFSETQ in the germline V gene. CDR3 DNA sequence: TGCGCCAGCAAGGTCGAGAGCACAGATACGCAGTATTTT. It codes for CASKVESTDTQYF.

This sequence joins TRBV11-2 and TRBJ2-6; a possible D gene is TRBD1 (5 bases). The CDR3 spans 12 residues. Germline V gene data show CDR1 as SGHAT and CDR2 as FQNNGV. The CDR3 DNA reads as TGTCCAACCAGGGTTGGGGCCAACGTCCTGACTTTC. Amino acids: CPTRVGANVLTF.